This T cell receptor (beta chain) was identified in a study of T cells in Graves' hyperthyroidism and ophthalmopathy. Regions amplified from RNA transcripts were the TCR beta CDR3 regions. HTBI primers were employed in a first-round RT-PCR of the TCR CDR3. TCRdb called the multiplex PCR reads again in MiXCR, with one record for every CDR3 protein. This sample has 450,000 to 550,000 distinct CDR3 sequences, with around 22% found just once. The CDR3 extends over 15 amino acids. Trimming removed 3 bases from V and 5 bases from J, with 14 bases in between. Germline lookup yields CDR1 MNHNS and CDR2 SASEGT. This clonotype has a handful of counts. Clinical Activity Scores of at least 3, NOSPECS grades of at least 4 and durations under 3 months characterized ophthalmopathy patients. Patients having uncontrolled infection, another autoimmune disease, pregnancy or lactation were not included. Orbital computed tomography, thyroid ultrasound, serum thyroxine and TRAb, and clinical symptoms together informed the diagnoses.

The source of this sequence is a woman in her twenties or thirties with Graves' ophthalmopathy. The chain carries TRBV6-1 and TRBJ1-5; possible D gene TRBD1, 5 bases. Sequenced sample: blood. CDR3 protein: CASSDLDGAHQPQHF. The DNA for the CDR3 is TGTGCCAGCAGTGATCTTGACGGGGCTCATCAGCCCCAGCATTTT.